This T cell receptor (beta chain) was obtained from a study of T cell responses to AZD1222 COVID-19 vaccine. Study-wide points: Epitopes outside B.1.351 and B.1.1.7 mutated regions reportedly drew nearly half of spike TCRs.

TCRdb keeps only in-frame clones here, not all; method: immunoSEQ multiplex PCR. The sample holds about 53,000 clones, about 81% seen once. About this clone: Its antigen is not identified.

This CDR3 region has 14 residues. Germline assignment: CDR1 MNHEY and CDR2 SVGAGI. The junction had 5 bases not matched to a gene; V was cut back by 7 bases and J by 2 bases. The TCR originated in an adult in good health. V usage is TRBV6-5 and J usage is TRBJ2-1; 7 positions match TRBD2. The specimen was peripheral blood, collected on day 0 of AZD1222 vaccination. CDR3 in amino acids: CASTRAGPYNEQFF. CDR3 DNA: TGTGCCAGCACACGAGCGGGGCCCTACAATGAGCAGTTCTTC.